Included here is one TCR beta chain sequence, with context. Antigen specificity is unknown. This may come from a read error, since a much larger clone is one base off. The data were obtained in a study of post-analysis software for immune sequencing data. Study-wide context: Relapsing-remitting, secondary progressive and progressive-relapsing forms of multiple sclerosis all featured among disease courses.

This CDR3 is built from 16 residues. Per the germline V gene, CDR1 is SGHVS and CDR2 is FQNEAQ. General study findings and limits: Compared against controls, patients with multiple sclerosis displayed significantly lower normalized Chao1 diversity. With TRBV5-6, TRBV5-1 and TRBV20-1 included, about five TRBV segments were more frequent in patients than in controls.

Included in the TCR beta cDNA libraries were unique molecular identifiers. MiXCR, applied by TCRdb to the PCR reads, yields one record per CDR3 protein. This table has some 700,000 distinct CDR3 sequences, about 60% appearing once. The chain couples TRBV7-8 to TRBJ2-1; D possibly corresponds to TRBD2 (6 bases). Judging by the DNA end, TRBJ2-7 fits better; the J call may be wrong. This clonotype originated in a girl aged 2 to 9 with multiple sclerosis. Sequencing was carried out using blood. CDR3 amino acids: CASSLGGGNFYNEQYF. In nucleotides, the CDR3 is TGTGCCAGCAGCCTGGGGGGTGGGAACTTCTACAATGAGCAGTACTTC.